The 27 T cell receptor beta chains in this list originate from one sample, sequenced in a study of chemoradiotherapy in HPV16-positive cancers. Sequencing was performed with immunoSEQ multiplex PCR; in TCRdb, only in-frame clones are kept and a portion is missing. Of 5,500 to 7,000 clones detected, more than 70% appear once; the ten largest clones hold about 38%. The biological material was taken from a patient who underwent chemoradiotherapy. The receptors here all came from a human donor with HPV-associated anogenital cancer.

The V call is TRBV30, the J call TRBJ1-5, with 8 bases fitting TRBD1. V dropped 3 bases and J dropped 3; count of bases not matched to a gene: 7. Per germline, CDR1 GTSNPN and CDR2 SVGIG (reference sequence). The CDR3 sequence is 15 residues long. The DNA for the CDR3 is TGTGCCTGGAGACCGGGACAGGTAAACAATCAGCCCCAGCATTTT. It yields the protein CAWRPGQVNNQPQHF.

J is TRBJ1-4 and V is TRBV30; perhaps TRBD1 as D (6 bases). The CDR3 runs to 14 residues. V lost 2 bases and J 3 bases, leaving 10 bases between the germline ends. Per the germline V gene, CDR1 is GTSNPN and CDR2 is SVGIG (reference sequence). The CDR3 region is CAWSTGSPNEKLFF. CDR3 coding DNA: TGTGCCTGGAGTACAGGGTCCCCTAATGAAAAACTGTTTTTT.

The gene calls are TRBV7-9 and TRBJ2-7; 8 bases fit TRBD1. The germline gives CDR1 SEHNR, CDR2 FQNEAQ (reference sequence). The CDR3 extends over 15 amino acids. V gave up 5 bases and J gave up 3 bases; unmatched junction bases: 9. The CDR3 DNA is TGTGCCAGCAGCCCCCGGACAGGGTTGCGCTACGAGCAGTACTTC. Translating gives CASSPRTGLRYEQYF.

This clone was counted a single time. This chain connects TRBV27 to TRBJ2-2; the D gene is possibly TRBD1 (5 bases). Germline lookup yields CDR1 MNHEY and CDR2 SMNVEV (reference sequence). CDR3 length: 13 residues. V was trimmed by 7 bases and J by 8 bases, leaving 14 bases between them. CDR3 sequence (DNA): TGTGCCAGCAATGGGGCATCGTCGGGGGAGCTGTTTTTT. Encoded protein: CASNGASSGELFF.

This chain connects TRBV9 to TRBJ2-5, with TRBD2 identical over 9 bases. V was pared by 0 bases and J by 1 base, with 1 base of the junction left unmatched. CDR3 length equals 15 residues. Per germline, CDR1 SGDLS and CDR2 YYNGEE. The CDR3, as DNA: TGTGCCAGCAGCGTAGGGCGGGGGGGCCAAGAGACCCAGTACTTC. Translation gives CASSVGRGGQETQYF.

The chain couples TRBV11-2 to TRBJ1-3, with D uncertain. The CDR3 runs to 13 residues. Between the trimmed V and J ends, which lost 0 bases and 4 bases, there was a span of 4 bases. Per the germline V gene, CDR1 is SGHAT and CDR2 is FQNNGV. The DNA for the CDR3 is TGTGCCAGCAGCTTAGATCTGGGAAACACCATATATTTT. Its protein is CASSLDLGNTIYF.

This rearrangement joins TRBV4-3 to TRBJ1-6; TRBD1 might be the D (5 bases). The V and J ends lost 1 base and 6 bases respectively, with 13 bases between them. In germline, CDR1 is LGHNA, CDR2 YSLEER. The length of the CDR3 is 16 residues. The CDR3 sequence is CASSQVGHGGNSPLHF. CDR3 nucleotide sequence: TGCGCCAGCAGCCAAGTAGGACATGGGGGTAATTCACCCCTCCACTTT.

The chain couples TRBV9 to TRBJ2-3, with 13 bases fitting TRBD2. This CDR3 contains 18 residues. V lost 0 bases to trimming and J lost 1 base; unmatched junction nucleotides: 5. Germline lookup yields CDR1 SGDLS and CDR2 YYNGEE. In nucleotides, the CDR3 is TGTGCCAGCAGCGTAGGACTAGCGGGGGGTTCTGGCACAGATACGCAGTATTTT. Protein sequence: CASSVGLAGGSGTDTQYF.

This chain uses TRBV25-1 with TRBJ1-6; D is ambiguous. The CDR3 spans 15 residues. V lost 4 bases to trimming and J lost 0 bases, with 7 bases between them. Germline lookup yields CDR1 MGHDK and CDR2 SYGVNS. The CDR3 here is CASSGLSSYNSPLHF. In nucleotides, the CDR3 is TGTGCCAGCAGTGGATTGAGCTCCTATAATTCACCCCTCCACTTT.

The CDR3 is CASSVGVFGDRGNYEQYF. CDR3 DNA: TGTGCCAGCAGTGTGGGGGTATTTGGGGACAGGGGTAACTACGAGCAGTACTTC. V gene TRBV2 combines with J gene TRBJ2-7, with 10 positions matching TRBD1. The germline CDR1 and CDR2 sequences are SNHLY and FYNNEI. The CDR3 consists of 18 residues. V shed 4 bases, J shed 3 bases, and the junction held 15 bases outside the gene matches. The full variable domain, in which reference TRBV2 and TRBJ2-7 provide the parts outside the CDR3, is EPEVTQTPSHQVTQMGQEVILRCVPISNHLYFYWYRQILGQKVEFLVSFYNNEISEKSEIFDDQFSVERPDGSNFTLKIRSTKLEDSAMYFCASSVGVFGDRGNYEQYFGPGTRLTVT.

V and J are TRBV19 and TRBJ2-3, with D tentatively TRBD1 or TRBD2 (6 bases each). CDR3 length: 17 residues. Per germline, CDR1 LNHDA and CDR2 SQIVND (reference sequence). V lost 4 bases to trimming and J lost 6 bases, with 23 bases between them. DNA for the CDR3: TGTGCCAGTAGTAGGATGGTGGGGGGCCCAGGCGGGGATACGCAGTATTTT. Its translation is CASSRMVGGPGGDTQYF. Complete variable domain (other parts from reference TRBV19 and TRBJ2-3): DGGITQSPKYLFRKEGQNVTLSCEQNLNHDAMYWYRQDPGQGLRLIYYSQIVNDFQKGDIAEGYSVSREKKESFPLTVTSAQKNPTAFYLCASSRMVGGPGGDTQYFGPGTRLTVL.

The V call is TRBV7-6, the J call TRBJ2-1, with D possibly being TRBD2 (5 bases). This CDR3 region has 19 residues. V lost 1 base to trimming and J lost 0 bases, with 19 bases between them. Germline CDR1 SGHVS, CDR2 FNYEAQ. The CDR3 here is CASSLVSGSEISSYNEQFF. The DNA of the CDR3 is TGTGCCAGCAGCTTAGTTTCTGGGAGCGAGATAAGCTCCTACAATGAGCAGTTCTTC.

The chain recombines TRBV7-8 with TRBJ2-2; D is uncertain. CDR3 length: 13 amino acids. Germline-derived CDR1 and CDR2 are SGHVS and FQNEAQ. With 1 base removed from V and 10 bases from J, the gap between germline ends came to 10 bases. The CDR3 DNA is TGTGCCAGCAGCTTAGGTCGTCTGGTGGAGCTGTTTTTT. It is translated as CASSLGRLVELFF.

CDR3 residues: CASSRYGRGIRRINEKLFF. The CDR3, as DNA: TGTGCCAGCAGCCGATATGGGCGGGGAATCCGCCGTATTAATGAAAAACTGTTTTTT. The chain employs TRBV7-6 and TRBJ1-4; D is unresolved. The CDR3 runs 19 residues. Germline loops: CDR1 SGHVS, CDR2 FNYEAQ. Trimming cost V 5 bases and J 4 bases, with 26 bases left between them.

In DNA form, the CDR3 reads TGTGCCAGCAGCGGACAGCGTGGGGGCGAGCAGTACTTC. Translating it yields CASSGQRGGEQYF. This chain links TRBV9 with TRBJ2-7; either TRBD1 or TRBD2 may supply D (5 bases each). Trimming pared 3 bases from V and 6 bases from J, leaving 13 bases between. The CDR3 covers 13 residues. CDR1 is SGDLS, CDR2 YYNGEE, per germline.

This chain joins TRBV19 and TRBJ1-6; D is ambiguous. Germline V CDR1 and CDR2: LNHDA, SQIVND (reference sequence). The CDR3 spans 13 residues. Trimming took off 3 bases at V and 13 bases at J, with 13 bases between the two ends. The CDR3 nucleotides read TGTGCCAGTAGTATTACCGGGCCTTTCCCCCTCCACTTT. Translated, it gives CASSITGPFPLHF.

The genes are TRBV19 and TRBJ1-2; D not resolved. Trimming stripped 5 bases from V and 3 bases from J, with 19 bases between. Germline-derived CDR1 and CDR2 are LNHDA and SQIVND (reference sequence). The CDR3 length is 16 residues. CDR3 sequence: CASSARRGGIYYGYTF. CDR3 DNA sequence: TGTGCCAGTAGTGCCCGTCGGGGAGGGATCTACTATGGCTACACCTTC.

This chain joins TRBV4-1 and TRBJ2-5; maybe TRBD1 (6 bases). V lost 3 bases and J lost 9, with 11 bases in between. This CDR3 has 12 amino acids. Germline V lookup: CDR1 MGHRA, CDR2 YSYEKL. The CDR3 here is CASSQIQGAQYF. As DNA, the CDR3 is TGCGCCAGCAGCCAGATACAGGGCGCCCAGTACTTC.

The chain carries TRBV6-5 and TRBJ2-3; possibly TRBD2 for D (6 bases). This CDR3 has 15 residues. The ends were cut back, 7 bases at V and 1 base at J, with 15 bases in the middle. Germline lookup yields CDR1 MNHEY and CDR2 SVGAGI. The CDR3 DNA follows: TGTGCCAGCACCCGGGACTCAACAGGCACAGATACGCAGTATTTT. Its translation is CASTRDSTGTDTQYF.

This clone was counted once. CDR3: CASREGPEGYGYTF. The CDR3 DNA reads TGTGCCAGCAGAGAGGGACCCGAGGGCTATGGCTACACCTTC. V and J are TRBV6-5 and TRBJ1-2, with a weak D call TRBD1 (5 bases). Germline values: CDR1 MNHEY, CDR2 SVGAGI. The CDR3 sequence is 14 residues long. Trimming removed 6 bases from V and 4 bases from J, with 15 bases in between.

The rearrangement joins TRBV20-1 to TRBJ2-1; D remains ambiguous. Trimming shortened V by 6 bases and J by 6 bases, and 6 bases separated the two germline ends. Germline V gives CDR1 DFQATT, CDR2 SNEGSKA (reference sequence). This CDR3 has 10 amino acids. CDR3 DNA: TGCAGTGCATTCTCCAATGAGCAGTTCTTC. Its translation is CSAFSNEQFF.

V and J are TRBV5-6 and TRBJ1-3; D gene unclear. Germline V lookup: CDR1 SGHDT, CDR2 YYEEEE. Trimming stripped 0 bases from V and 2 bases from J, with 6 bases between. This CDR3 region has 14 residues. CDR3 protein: CASSLVGTGNTIYF. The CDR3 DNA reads TGTGCCAGCAGCTTGGTCGGGACTGGAAACACCATATATTTT.

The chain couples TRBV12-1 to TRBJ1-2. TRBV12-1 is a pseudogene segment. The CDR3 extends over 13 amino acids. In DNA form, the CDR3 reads TGTGCCAGCAGCTTTGGCCTTAGCTATGGCTACACCTTC. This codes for CASSFGLSYGYTF.

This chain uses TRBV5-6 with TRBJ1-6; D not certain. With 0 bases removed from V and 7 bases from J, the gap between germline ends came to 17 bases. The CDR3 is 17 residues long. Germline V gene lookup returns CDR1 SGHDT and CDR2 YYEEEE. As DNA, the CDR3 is TGTGCCAGCAGCTTGGGCCTGGCCAGATCAAGAAATTCACCCCTCCACTTT. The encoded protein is CASSLGLARSRNSPLHF. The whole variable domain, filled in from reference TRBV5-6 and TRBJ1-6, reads DAGVTQSPTHLIKTRGQQVTLRCSPKSGHDTVSWYQQALGQGPQFIFQYYEEEERQRGNFPDRFSGHQFPNYSSELNVNALLLGDSALYLCASSLGLARSRNSPLHFGNGTRLTVT.

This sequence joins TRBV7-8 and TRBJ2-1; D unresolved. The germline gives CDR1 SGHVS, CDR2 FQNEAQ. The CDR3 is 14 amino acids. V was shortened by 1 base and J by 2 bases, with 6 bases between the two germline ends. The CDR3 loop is CASSLGSAYNEQFF. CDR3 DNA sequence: TGTGCCAGCAGCTTAGGGTCCGCCTACAATGAGCAGTTCTTC.

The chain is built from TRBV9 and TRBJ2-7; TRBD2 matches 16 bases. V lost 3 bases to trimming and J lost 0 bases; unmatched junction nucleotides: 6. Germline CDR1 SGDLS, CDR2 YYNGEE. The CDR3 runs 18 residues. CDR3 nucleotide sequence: TGTGCCAGCAGCGCGGGACTAGCGGGAGGGCCTGGCTCCTACGAGCAGTACTTC. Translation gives CASSAGLAGGPGSYEQYF.

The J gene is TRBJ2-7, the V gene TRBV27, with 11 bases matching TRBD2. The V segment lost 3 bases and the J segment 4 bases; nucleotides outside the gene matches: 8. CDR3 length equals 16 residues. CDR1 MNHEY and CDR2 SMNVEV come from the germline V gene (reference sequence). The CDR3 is CASSLTGLAGGYEQYF. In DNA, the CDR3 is TGTGCCAGCAGTTTGACCGGGCTAGCGGGAGGATACGAGCAGTACTTC.